The text below deals with one TCR beta chain. These data come from a study of blood T cell repertoires in COVID-19. Study-wide context: Samples representing acute and convalescent COVID-19 were sourced from the United States, Italy and Spain. PBMCs, B-cell-depleted T cells, or T cells provided the cDNA or gDNA that made up the material.

Trimming cost V 6 bases and J 0 bases, with 15 bases left between them. This CDR3 is 16 amino acids long. From germline, CDR1 is MDHEN and CDR2 SYDVKM. In the authors' methods: Amplifying reference gene primers gave estimates of nucleated cell counts. Measured with immunoSEQ multiplex PCR; TCRdb has only the in-frame clones, and not every one. Clone size and the V and J calls come from that table; the DNA yielded D and trimming. In the table there are approximately 97,000 clones, more than 85% of which are singletons. The material sequenced was peripheral blood. The TCR comes from a man over 45 with active or convalescent COVID-19. The chain carries TRBV28 and TRBJ1-5, with TRBD1 as a possible D gene (6 bases). CDR3 nucleotides: TGTGCCAGCAGGGCAACCAGGGGTTATAGCAATCAGCCCCAGCATTTT. Encoded protein: CASRATRGYSNQPQHF.